This T cell receptor beta chain stems from a study of T cells in Graves' hyperthyroidism and ophthalmopathy. The PBMCs studied were ones that came from 10 ml fresh peripheral blood. The CDR3 is made up of 13 amino acids. The V end was cut by 6 bases, the J end by 2 bases, with 13 bases between. CDR1 and CDR2 from the germline V gene are SQVTM and ANQGSEA. The investigators amplified TCR beta CDR3 regions from RNA transcripts. TCR CDR3 underwent first-round RT-PCR with the HTBI primer set. TCRdb reprocessed the multiplex PCR reads with MiXCR, giving one entry per CDR3 protein. The sample gives approximately 200,000 distinct CDR3 sequences, 18% of which show up once; 44% is in the top ten. This clonotype has at least ten counts.

Sample: blood. The TCR originated in a man aged 35 to 55 with Graves' hyperthyroidism. The rearrangement joins TRBV29-1 to TRBJ2-5, with a weak D call TRBD1 (6 bases). The CDR3: CSVHGTSQETQYF. CDR3 DNA: TGCAGCGTCCACGGGACATCTCAAGAGACCCAGTACTTC.